A selection of T cell receptor beta chains follows, all from one sample in a study of blood T cell repertoires in COVID-19. Method: immunoSEQ multiplex PCR; TCRdb's copy keeps in-frame clones and lacks some. This repertoire shows around 300,000 clones, approximately 91% found once; its top ten account for approximately 0.85%. The specimen was peripheral blood. The receptor source for this set is a woman in her thirties or forties who had recovered from COVID-19. Each CDR3 is given with its conserved first and last residue. A D gene is named only where the DNA matches it firmly. Size is stated for part of the rows, as once, few or many counts, or as a class when the clone is expanded.

j_gene | abundance | d_gene | v_gene | CDR3nt | CDR3aa
TRBJ2-5 | NA | NA | TRBV7-9 | TGTGCCAGCAGCTTATCGGCTCCGCGGCAAGAGACCCAGTACTTC | CASSLSAPRQETQYF
TRBJ2-7 | NA | TRBD2 | TRBV24-1 | TGTGCCACCATGAGTAGCGGGAGGCCTACCTCCTACGAGCAGTACTTC | CATMSSGRPTSYEQYF
TRBJ2-7 | NA | TRBD2 | TRBV6-2/TRBV6-3 | TGTGCCAGCAGTTTCGGACTTCTAGCGGGAGAGGGGGAGCAGTACTTC | CASSFGLLAGEGEQYF
TRBJ1-5 | NA | NA | TRBV27 | TGTGCCAGCAGTTTGGGGAGTTCAAAGCCCCAGCATTTT | CASSLGSSKPQHF
TRBJ2-7 | NA | NA | TRBV6-6 | TGTGCCAGCGGTGGCGGGCCCGGCGAGCAGTACTTC | CASGGGPGEQYF
TRBJ2-1 | NA | TRBD2 | TRBV7-6 | TGTGCCAGCAGCTATAGCGGGACTGGCTACAATGAGCAGTTCTTC | CASSYSGTGYNEQFF
TRBJ2-7 | NA | NA | TRBV30 | TGTGCCTGGAGTCAACCCCTCGCGGTCCTAACCAACTACGAGCAGTACTTC | CAWSQPLAVLTNYEQYF
TRBJ2-5 | NA | NA | TRBV13 | TGTGCCAGCAGCTTAGATGGGGCAGAGACCCAGTACTTC | CASSLDGAETQYF
TRBJ1-5 | once | TRBD1 | TRBV5-1 | TGCGCCAGCAGCCACGGACAGGGTGGGAATCAGCCCCAGCATTTT | CASSHGQGGNQPQHF
TRBJ1-2 | few | TRBD1 | TRBV7-9 | TGTGCCAGCAGCTCGACAGGGCGGGACTATGGCTACACCTTC | CASSSTGRDYGYTF
TRBJ2-1 | NA | NA | TRBV10-3 | TGTGCCATCAGTCGACTCGCTAGCGACAATGAGCAGTTCTTC | CAISRLASDNEQFF
TRBJ2-1 | NA | TRBD1 | TRBV3-1/TRBV3-2 | TGTGCCAGCAGCAATGGACAGGGTTCTAACAATGAGCAGTTCTTC | CASSNGQGSNNEQFF
TRBJ2-2 | NA | NA | TRBV23-1 | TGCGCCAGCAGTCAACGCCCGGACAGGAACACCGGGGAGCTGTTTTTT | CASSQRPDRNTGELFF
TRBJ1-5 | NA | NA | TRBV3-1/TRBV3-2 | TGTGCCAGCAGCCCACAATATAGCAATCAGCCCCAGCATTTT | CASSPQYSNQPQHF
TRBJ2-7 | few | TRBD2 | TRBV5-4 | TGTGCCAGCAGCGCCGGGACTAGCGGGAGGGGGTCCTACGAGCAGTACTTC | CASSAGTSGRGSYEQYF
TRBJ1-1 | NA | NA | TRBV28 | TGTGCCAGCAGTTTAACAGGGTTATGGAACACTGAAGCTTTCTTT | CASSLTGLWNTEAFF
TRBJ2-1 | NA | NA | TRBV21-1 | TGTGCGCGACCGTTCTTAGGAGGATCCTACAATGAGCAGTTCTTC | CARPFLGGSYNEQFF
TRBJ2-5 | NA | TRBD2 | TRBV28 | TGTGCCAGCAGTCCCGTAGCGGGAGGTGGGTTAATGACCCAGTACTTC | CASSPVAGGGLMTQYF
TRBJ2-7 | NA | TRBD1 | TRBV5-1 | TGCGCCAGCGGCGGGACAGGCTGGGACGAGCAGTACTTC | CASGGTGWDEQYF
TRBJ2-1 | NA | TRBD2 | TRBV4-1 | TGCGCCAGCAGCCAACCGACTAGCGGGCGCAATGAGCAGTTCTTC | CASSQPTSGRNEQFF
TRBJ2-7 | NA | TRBD2 | TRBV4-2 | TGTGCCAGCAGCCAGCTCGGGACTAGTTTATACGAGCAGTACTTC | CASSQLGTSLYEQYF
TRBJ2-7 | many | TRBD2 | TRBV28 | TGTGCCAGCAGTTGGGCGGGGGAGGGCCCCTACGAGCAGTACTTC | CASSWAGEGPYEQYF
TRBJ1-2 | few | TRBD1 | TRBV28 | TGTGCCAGCAGTTTAGGAACAGGGGGTTTTGGTGGCTACACCTTC | CASSLGTGGFGGYTF
TRBJ2-7 | NA | TRBD2 | TRBV6-1 | TGTGCCAGCAGTGGGAGCGGGGGGGGAGTTCGGGCTAACGAGCAGTACTTC | CASSGSGGGVRANEQYF
TRBJ2-3 | NA | NA | TRBV7-9 | TGTGCCAGCAGCTTAGCTAGCGGCACAGATACGCAGTATTTT | CASSLASGTDTQYF
TRBJ1-1 | NA | NA | TRBV4-1 | TGCGCCAGCAGCCAAGAATGGGGCAACACTGAAGCTTTCTTT | CASSQEWGNTEAFF
TRBJ1-4 | NA | TRBD1 | TRBV4-1 | TGCGCCAGCAGCCAACAGGGGGCGGCTAATGAAAAACTGTTTTTT | CASSQQGAANEKLFF
TRBJ1-1 | NA | TRBD1 | TRBV4-1 | TGCGCCAGCAGCCAAGAGGGACAGGGCCTTGGATGGAACACTGAAGCTTTCTTT | CASSQEGQGLGWNTEAFF
TRBJ1-1 | NA | NA | TRBV7-3 | TGTGCCAGCAGCACCGGACAGAACACTGAAGCTTTCTTT | CASSTGQNTEAFF
TRBJ1-5 | NA | TRBD1 | TRBV6-6 | TGTGCCAGCAGCCGGGACAGGTTTGATCAGCCCCAGCATTTT | CASSRDRFDQPQHF
TRBJ1-6 | NA | NA | TRBV30 | TGTGCCTGGAGTTCGGGGGAAAATAATTCACCCCTCCACTTT | CAWSSGENNSPLHF
TRBJ2-1 | NA | TRBD2 | TRBV7-6 | TGTGCCAGCAGCTTGCTAGCGGGAGTTTACTACAATGAGCAGTTCTTC | CASSLLAGVYYNEQFF
TRBJ1-1 | NA | TRBD1 | TRBV2 | TGTGCCAGCAGAGATGGACAGGTAGAGGTCACTGAAGCTTTCTTT | CASRDGQVEVTEAFF
TRBJ2-7 | few | TRBD1 | TRBV2 | TGTGCCAGCAGAATAGGACAGGGGCGGCAGTACTTC | CASRIGQGRQYF
TRBJ2-1 | NA | TRBD2 | TRBV24-1 | TGTGCCACCAGTGAGCCTCTAGCGGGAGCACGCCATGAGCAGTTCTTC | CATSEPLAGARHEQFF
TRBJ2-7 | NA | NA | TRBV7-2 | TGTGCCAGCAGCGCCTCTAGCGATAGCTCCTACGAGCAGTACTTC | CASSASSDSSYEQYF
TRBJ2-5 | NA | NA | TRBV30 | TGTGCCTGGAGTGTCGGGGGAGTGGAGACCCAGTACTTC | CAWSVGGVETQYF
TRBJ1-5 | few | NA | TRBV6-1 | TGTGCCAGCAGTGAAGTGGGGGGAGGGGGTTACCAGCCCCAGCATTTT | CASSEVGGGGYQPQHF
TRBJ2-7 | NA | TRBD2 | TRBV6-5 | TGTGCCAGCAGGACCCCCGGGGGGACCTCCTACGAGCAGTACTTC | CASRTPGGTSYEQYF
TRBJ2-7 | NA | TRBD2 | TRBV20-1 | TGCAGTGCTAGTATTCCCAGCGGGAGATCCTACGAGCAGTACTTC | CSASIPSGRSYEQYF
TRBJ2-5 | NA | TRBD2 | TRBV7-7 | TGTGCTAGCGGAGAGGGACTAGCGGGAGGCGGTGGATCGGAGACCCAGTACTTC | CASGEGLAGGGGSETQYF
TRBJ2-7 | NA | NA | TRBV27 | TGTGCCAGCAGTTTATCGTATCAGGGAAACGAGCAGTACTTC | CASSLSYQGNEQYF
TRBJ2-2 | NA | TRBD1 | TRBV10-3 | TGTGCCATCAGTGATAGGGGGCCTAACACCGGGGAGCTGTTTTTT | CAISDRGPNTGELFF